This TCR beta chain derives from a study of early T cells in non-severe SARS-CoV-2 infection. Background on the study: Investigators sequenced bulk RNA drawn from unsorted whole blood, and chains remained unpaired.

This clonotype was observed a few times. The germline CDR1 and CDR2 sequences are SGHTA and FQGTGA. V lost 2 bases and J lost 0, with 6 bases in between. The CDR3 runs 14 residues. Individual cDNA molecules received unique molecular identifiers. TCRdb reprocessed the 5' RACE reads with MiXCR, giving one entry per CDR3 protein. The sample carries around 44,000 distinct CDR3 sequences, approximately 9.8% recorded once. This clonotype originated in an adult who was a healthcare worker with PCR-confirmed SARS-CoV-2 infection or an uninfected control (not recorded which). This chain joins TRBV7-3 and TRBJ2-3; no clear D. Sequenced: whole blood. In DNA, the CDR3 is TGTGCCAGCAGCTTAGCTCGAAGCACAGATACGCAGTATTTT. Its translation is CASSLARSTDTQYF.